The T cell receptor beta chain described here comes from a study of blood T cell repertoires in COVID-19. Assay used: immunoSEQ multiplex PCR; TCRdb lists only in-frame clones, some missing. The sample contains about 250,000 clones, approximately 90% of which appear only once. In germline, CDR1 is MRHNA, CDR2 SNTAGT. V lost 0 bases, J lost 2 bases, and 15 bases lay in between. The CDR3 sequence is 17 residues long. Sequencing used PBMCs or T cells enriched from blood (not recorded which). The TCR originated in a woman aged 18-30 years who had recovered from COVID-19. This chain joins TRBV6-4 and TRBJ2-3, with D perhaps TRBD2 (8 bases). The DNA for the CDR3 is TGTGCCAGCAGTGACTCTCCGGGAGGGGGCGTCACAGATACGCAGTATTTT. This gives the protein CASSDSPGGGVTDTQYF.